These 20 T cell receptor beta chains came from one sample sequenced in a study of blood T cells in healthy people across ages. A second about 7 to 12 cycle PCR used barcoded and J-beta primers. TCRdb passed the 5' RACE reads through MiXCR, listing each CDR3 protein once. The repertoire holds hundreds of thousands of distinct CDR3 sequences, roughly half seen once, with under 65% in the top ten. The specimen was blood. These receptors came from a man between 60 and 75 years old in good health.

The chain carries TRBV19 and TRBJ2-1, with D tentatively TRBD2 (6 bases). Germline CDR1 LNHDA, CDR2 SQIVND (reference sequence). The CDR3 totals 14 residues. Trimming left V 5 bases short and J 7 bases short, with 15 bases between. CDR3 nucleotide sequence: TGTGCCAGTAGTCTACACCCACGGGGGAATGAGCAGTTCTTC. This codes for CASSLHPRGNEQFF.

About this clonotype itself: A much more abundant neighbour one base away suggests this may be a read error. The J gene is TRBJ2-5, the V gene TRBV6-6, with D unresolved. Gene TRBJ2-7 matches the end of the DNA better, so the J call may be wrong. The germline gives CDR1 MNHNY, CDR2 SVGAGI (reference sequence). This CDR3 is 14 amino acids long. CDR3 sequence: CAGSYGSGTYEQYF. The CDR3 DNA reads TGTGCCGGCAGTTATGGGTCGGGCACCTACGAGCAGTACTTC.

This chain connects TRBV24-1 to TRBJ2-1; possibly TRBD1 for D (6 bases). CDR1 and CDR2 (germline): KGHDR, SFDVKD. The CDR3 sequence is 16 residues long. V lost 4 bases to trimming and J lost 0 bases, with 12 bases between them. Here the CDR3 DNA reads TGTGCCACCAGTGACCGGGACACAGGCTCCTACAATGAGCAGTTCTTC. Its translation: CATSDRDTGSYNEQFF.

In this sample, this clonotype turned up a few times. V is TRBV6-5 and J is TRBJ2-3; 11 nucleotides line up with TRBD2. Looked up from germline, CDR1 is MNHEY and CDR2 is SVGAGI. CDR3 length equals 15 residues. Trimming took 6 bases from V and 2 from J; bases not matched to a gene: 4. The DNA of the CDR3 is TGTGCCAGCAGACCTAGCGGGGGGTACACAGATACGCAGTATTTT. Translating gives CASRPSGGYTDTQYF.

The chain joins TRBV21-1 to TRBJ2-7; no DNA check was done on the table's D call, TRBD1. TRBV21-1 is designated a pseudogene. The CDR3 runs to 16 residues. CDR3 in DNA: TGTGCCAGCAGCAAAGGAACCGGGACAGGGGAGCGTGAGCAGTACTTC. Protein sequence: CASSKGTGTGEREQYF.

The chain employs TRBV15 and TRBJ2-7, with 7 bases identical to TRBD1. Germline CDR1 is LNHNV and CDR2 is YYDKDF (reference sequence). V gave up 0 bases and J gave up 2 bases; unmatched junction bases: 4. The CDR3 has 15 residues. The CDR3 loop is CATSRDRDSPYEQYF. The CDR3 region has the DNA TGTGCCACCAGCAGAGACCGGGACAGCCCCTACGAGCAGTACTTC. Full variable domain (outside the CDR3, taken from reference TRBV15 and TRBJ2-7): DAMVIQNPRYQVTQFGKPVTLSCSQTLNHNVMYWYQQKSSQAPKLLFHYYDKDFNNEADTPDNFQSRRPNTSFCFLDIRSPGLGDTAMYLCATSRDRDSPYEQYFGPGTRLTVT.

There are a few counts of this clonotype. The rearrangement joins TRBV3-1 to TRBJ2-7; no reliable D call. Germline V gene lookup returns CDR1 LGHDT and CDR2 YNNKEL (reference sequence). This CDR3 contains 12 residues. The ends were cut back, 0 bases at V and 7 bases at J, with 7 bases in the middle. CDR3 in DNA: TGTGCCAGCAGCCAAGACAACTGGGAGCAGTACTTC. Translated, it gives CASSQDNWEQYF.

The CDR3 bases are TGTGCCAGCAGACCCCTGACAGGGGGCGAGTTGGGGACCCAGTACTTC. Protein product: CASRPLTGGELGTQYF. V and J are TRBV7-9 and TRBJ2-5; 10 bases line up with TRBD1. Germline V gene sequence: CDR1 SEHNR, CDR2 FQNEAQ (reference sequence). The V and J ends lost 6 bases and 7 bases, in that order; junction bases with no gene match: 14. This CDR3 region has 16 residues.

This clonotype was seen a few times. The chain links TRBV12-3 or TRBV12-4 to TRBJ2-7; perhaps TRBD2 as D (5 bases). The CDR3 is 15 residues long. V lost 3 bases to trimming and J lost 0 bases, with 12 bases between them. The CDR3 sequence is CASSLRASLSYEQYF. The DNA for the CDR3 is TGTGCCAGCAGTTTGAGGGCCTCCCTCTCCTACGAGCAGTACTTC.

This sequence joins TRBV6-2 or TRBV6-3 and TRBJ2-5; D gene unclear. The length of the CDR3 is 15 residues. Looked up from germline, CDR1 is MNHEY and CDR2 is SVGEGT. The V end was cut by 3 bases, the J end by 11 bases, with 22 bases between. Here the CDR3 reads CASSYPPPSYNEQYF. In nucleotides, the CDR3 is TGTGCCAGCAGTTATCCCCCCCCTTCGTACAATGAGCAGTACTTC.

V and J are TRBV9 and TRBJ2-1; 11 positions match TRBD1. Germline V gives CDR1 SGDLS, CDR2 YYNGEE. The CDR3 contains 16 residues. The J segment lost 8 bases and the V segment lost 4 bases, leaving 11 bases of the junction unmatched. CDR3 coding DNA: TGTGCCAGCAGCAAAGGACAGGGGGCATTAAGGGATGAGCAGTTCTTC. It yields the protein CASSKGQGALRDEQFF.

The sample holds many counts of this clonotype. The chain couples TRBV7-8 to TRBJ1-6, with D possibly being TRBD1 (5 bases). The CDR3 runs to 13 residues. Germline CDR1 reads SGHVS; CDR2 reads FQNEAQ. Trimming took 5 bases from V and 10 from J, leaving 12 bases between them. Here the CDR3 reads CASSVWGRSPLHF. As DNA, the CDR3 is TGTGCCAGCAGCGTCTGGGGACGATCACCCCTCCACTTT.

The chain employs TRBV7-8 and TRBJ2-7; TRBD2 matches 10 bases. CDR1 SGHVS and CDR2 FQNEAQ come from the germline V gene. Losses at the gene ends were 5 bases for V and 0 bases for J; bases not matched to a gene: 7. The CDR3 has 16 amino acids. The CDR3 sequence is CASSEPGLASSYEQYF. CDR3 in DNA: TGTGCCAGCAGCGAACCGGGACTAGCGAGCTCCTACGAGCAGTACTTC. Drawing the rest from reference TRBV7-8 and TRBJ2-7, the complete variable domain is GAGVSQSPRYKVAKRGQDVALRCDPISGHVSLFWYQQALGQGPEFLTYFQNEAQLDKSGLPSDRFFAERPEGSVSTLKIQRTQQEDSAVYLCASSEPGLASSYEQYFGPGTRLTVT.

This clonotype has only one observation. The chain uses TRBV6-1 and TRBJ2-7; 10 nucleotides agree with TRBD1. The CDR3 has 14 residues. V shed 4 bases, J shed 3 bases, and the junction held 3 bases outside the gene matches. Germline loops: CDR1 MNHNS, CDR2 SASEGT. The CDR3 loop reads CASSVGQGDYEQYF. The CDR3 DNA sequence: TGTGCCAGCAGTGTTGGACAGGGGGACTACGAGCAGTACTTC.

This chain links TRBV14 with TRBJ1-2; perhaps TRBD1 as D (6 bases). Between the trimmed V and J ends, which lost 0 bases and 3 bases, there was a span of 17 bases. The CDR3 loop spans 17 amino acids. The germline CDR1 and CDR2 sequences are SGHDN and FVKESK. The CDR3 DNA is TGTGCCAGCAGCCAAGAAGCGATGGGGGCGCCAGACTATGGCTACACCTTC. Residues: CASSQEAMGAPDYGYTF.

The chain has TRBV20-1 and TRBJ1-1; a weak D match, TRBD1 (5 bases). The germline gives CDR1 DFQATT, CDR2 SNEGSKA (reference sequence). V was shortened by 6 bases and J by 3 bases, with 20 bases between the two germline ends. The CDR3 length is 15 residues. CDR3 in amino acids: CSAHTQSGAHTEAFF. The DNA of the CDR3 is TGCAGTGCCCACACTCAGAGCGGGGCTCACACTGAAGCTTTCTTT.

This clonotype was recorded a few times. The chain has TRBV27 and TRBJ2-3; 10 bases match TRBD1. J gave up 6 bases and V 3 bases, and 6 bases lay outside the gene matches. The CDR3 contains 15 residues. The germline gives CDR1 MNHEY, CDR2 SMNVEV (reference sequence). The CDR3: CASSFPGQGVDTQYF. The CDR3 DNA reads TGTGCCAGCAGTTTCCCAGGACAGGGGGTGGATACGCAGTATTTT.

This clonotype was counted ten times or more. The J gene is TRBJ2-3, the V gene TRBV7-9; TRBD1 matches at 9 bases. After removal of 8 bases from V and 4 bases from J, the junction contained 10 bases not matched to a gene. CDR1 is SEHNR and CDR2 is FQNEAQ in the germline V gene (reference sequence). This CDR3 has 15 amino acids. DNA of the CDR3: TGTGCCAGCTCCACGGACAGGGGAGAGGCAGATACGCAGTATTTT. Protein sequence: CASSTDRGEADTQYF. The complete variable domain, with remaining parts taken from reference TRBV7-9 and TRBJ2-3, reads DTGVSQNPRHKITKRGQNVTFRCDPISEHNRLYWYRQTLGQGPEFLTYFQNEAQLEKSRLLSDRFSAERPKGSFSTLEIQRTEQGDSAMYLCASSTDRGEADTQYFGPGTRLTVL.

The table lists this clonotype with a few counts. The CDR3 loop is CSARDSDRASYEQYF. The CDR3 coding sequence is TGCAGTGCTAGAGATTCTGACAGAGCCTCCTACGAGCAGTACTTC. The J gene is TRBJ2-7, the V gene TRBV20-1; D might be TRBD1 (5 bases). Per germline, CDR1 DFQATT and CDR2 SNEGSKA (reference sequence). Trimming shortened V by 0 bases and J by 0 bases, and 12 bases separated the two germline ends. This CDR3 has 15 amino acids.

This chain uses TRBV12-3 or TRBV12-4 with TRBJ2-7, with D hard to call. The CDR3 has 13 residues. V was trimmed by 2 bases and J by 3 bases, leaving 8 bases between them. CDR3 sequence (DNA): TGTGCCAGCAGTTTAAAGGCGGACTACGAGCAGTACTTC. This encodes CASSLKADYEQYF.